This T cell receptor (beta chain) was documented in a study of cytomegalovirus exposure and HLA in healthy donors listed by TCRdb under 2017. Study-level background: In an earlier analysis of approximately 500 of the donors, about 270 Gb of sequence data and just under 120 million unique TCR beta sequences from about 180 million T cells were reported. Rather than using new phenotypic data, the later analysis identified candidate immune exposures from TCR beta sequences and from how often those sequences occurred across donors. The T cell repertoires of some 670 subjects were profiled by immunosequencing and related to cytomegalovirus serostatus. Around 330 gigabases of sequencing data and around 90 million unique TCR sequences made up an early release that covered roughly 670 HLA-typed donors. Along with the approximately 700-subject first cohort, a separate validation cohort of approximately 110 different subjects was used. An earlier analysis of 587 of the donors used high-throughput TCR beta sequencing to judge whether each TCR beta V gene segment behaved as functional or pseudogenic. The study aimed to test whether cataloging public T cell receptors could reveal signatures of past pathogen exposure. On average, 235,054 unique TCR beta nucleotide sequences were sequenced per donor among more than 350 genotyped donors of the cohort, with around 19% of those sequences being non-productive. Of the roughly 400 genotyped donors, 65% to 90% fell in the genetic ancestry cluster associated with self-reported Caucasian donors. Because of strong linkage in the cohort, a few DR-DQ haplotypes were treated as single units for association and clustering. Every repertoire in the discovery cohort had been generated on one and the same sequencing platform. In a later genetic analysis, genome-wide SNP genotypes for about three fifths of the roughly 670 donors were used, and that subset was treated as a discovery cohort. Alongside the repertoire data, information on donor age, sex, ethnicity and CMV serostatus was compiled. Typing coverage differed by locus: A, B, C, DRB1 and DQB1 were typed in about 620-630 donors, DQA1 in 522, DPA1 in roughly 590, and DPB1 in roughly 470. To study patterns of TCR occurrence, a later analysis re-analyzed previously published TCR beta repertoires from several hundred donors and added high-resolution HLA genotyping. Class I and class II HLA loci were covered by the typing at four-digit resolution. To predict cytomegalovirus infection status, the study combined high-throughput TCR immunosequencing, statistical association of individual TCRs with disease status, and machine learning. Study-level results and caveats: In both the original and validation cohorts, the classifier was reported to diagnose cytomegalovirus status with high specificity and sensitivity. Compared with the approximately 700-donor mean, donors in an Asian-associated ancestry cluster had fewer N-insertions in productive TCRs, according to a later genetic analysis. According to a later analysis, parvovirus B19, influenza, CMV and Epstein-Barr virus appeared linked to several top co-occurrence clusters. In a later analysis, the rate of TCR association differed among HLA loci, with DRB1 alleles having the most associated TCRs and HLA-C alleles having the fewest. An earlier analysis of some 560 of the donors showed that most TCR beta V segments appeared in productive rearrangements either about 87% or about 30% of the time, which broadly matched IMGT annotations. Linkage disequilibrium might explain the correlated functional status among segregating V segments, but an unknown experimental factor could not be excluded. A cluster of highly shared sequence variants was judged likely to be a technical artifact of the sequencing pipeline. This cohort had only TCR beta chains sequenced, and the lack of alpha or paired-chain data limited which features could be detected. An association between a missense DCLRE1C variant and V-gene and J-gene trimming of TCR beta chains was found in a later genetic analysis and replicated in an independent cohort. A further reported finding was that TCR beta sequences accurately predicted the HLA-A and HLA-B alleles for most subjects in the first cohort. In a later analysis, most CMV-associated TCR beta chains were found to appear HLA-restricted, with HLA associations seemingly driven largely by CMV exposure. When HLA alleles, especially DR and DQ, strongly co-occurred, TCR associations were difficult to assign to individual alleles. The 87-base-pair reads could not distinguish some IMGT-functional V segments, including TRBV6-2 and TRBV6-3, so those segments were excluded. Some 16 rarely observed V segments, including chromosome 9 orphons, were excluded from the earlier analysis of a few hundred of the donors because counts were too low. The authors suggested that the approach could potentially be extended to other disease states and immunological phenotypes. Roughly uniform sequencing depth across donors was assumed in presence/absence analyses, although this assumption may not hold. Compared with equally common non-associated chains, HLA-associated TCR beta chains in a later analysis were more clonally expanded and had lower generation probabilities. Most TCR sequences were observed very rarely across donors, whereas some public TCRs were present in many individuals. A few of the identified cytomegalovirus-associated TCR beta chains were confirmed in vitro to be specific for cytomegalovirus antigens. For the cohort, immune exposure information was limited to CMV serostatus. HLA typing was unavailable for some donors at each locus, so association tests used only the typed subset. The study gave a list of some 150 TCR beta chains associated with cytomegalovirus. At a false discovery rate of 0.05, a later analysis linked around 15,000 TCR beta sequences to specific HLA alleles.

The cohort was made up of roughly 670 healthy bone marrow donors. Cohort members were all nominally healthy when sampled, although unrecorded immune exposures were likely present. The donor tested CMV seronegative and was one of the 352 seronegative cohort members. Each donor provided a peripheral blood sample, and peripheral blood mononuclear cells were used for TCR beta sequencing. Genomic DNA was extracted from the blood cell samples with the Qiagen DNeasy Blood Extraction Kit. A remark on this clone: The antigen it binds to is not known. No much larger clone exists at a distance of one base, and base qualities are not known.

Library generation was performed with the immunoSEQ multiplex PCR assay. A mixture of 60 forward primers for TCR Vbeta segments and 13 reverse primers for TCR Jbeta segments was used in the multiplex PCR. A multiplex PCR assay on genomic DNA amplified the CDR3 region of rearranged TCR beta genes. The amplified TCR beta libraries were sequenced on the Illumina HiSeq System as 87-base-pair reads. The authors processed their data as follows. In a later analysis, tens of millions of unique TCR beta chains were counted across the roughly 610 repertoires, and roughly 11 million of these chains were shared by at least two donors. A nearest-neighbor algorithm error-corrected the raw reads and collapsed the reads into unique sequences, merging closely related sequences to remove PCR and sequencing errors. CDR3 sequences were aligned to IMGT reference sequences to assign V, D and J gene segments. For a sequence to be retained, at least a six-nucleotide match to both a V gene segment and a J gene segment was required. Rearrangements were classified as productive when the CDR3 lacked stop codons and remained in frame with V and J, and all other rearrangements were classified as non-productive. CDR3 was defined according to IMGT convention as the region running from the second conserved V-encoded cysteine to the conserved J-encoded phenylalanine. The earlier analysis of some 580 of the donors excluded any sequence lacking an unambiguous match to a single V gene segment. In an earlier analysis of some 590 of the donors, a V segment was called functional when productive rearrangements were above 56.7%, and segregating when the standard deviation between donors exceeded 5%. To diagnose cytomegalovirus status from the catalog of TCR beta chain sequences, a statistical classification framework was built. A later analysis assigned V and J genes by comparing TCR nucleotide sequences with IMGT/GENE-DB human TR gene sequences. Using the TCRdist pipeline, a later analysis assigned CDR3 sequences along with most-parsimonious VDJ recombination scenarios. In a later analysis, each TCR beta chain was defined by its CDR3 amino acid sequence together with its V-gene family, and reads lacking a unique V-gene family were excluded. In a later analysis, 450 to 600 highly shared, low-generation-probability nucleotide sequences were removed to address suspected cross-contamination and a sequencing artifact. A later analysis calculated a clonal expansion index for each public chain from normalized within-repertoire ranks of inferred template counts. In a later analysis, generation probabilities were computed with a VDJ recombination model fitted to out-of-frame rearrangements, and the resulting probabilities were checked against IGoR. In a later analysis, hypergeometric tests were used to score TCR-TCR, TCR-HLA and TCR-CMV co-occurrence, with a repertoire-size bias correction applied to TCR pairs. A later analysis estimated false discovery rates by permuting HLA or CMV assignments 20 times. A later analysis grouped co-occurring TCRs with DBSCAN, adding TCRdist sequence similarity when clustering within HLA-allele-positive subsets. Repertoires with fewer than 30,000 or more than 120,000 public chains were left out of co-occurrence clustering, as were five repertoires with anomalous nucleotide sharing. Imported from immuneACCESS, the table was reduced by TCRdb to in-frame sequences with V and J called. These copies leave out some clones; in studies compared against another copy, an unresolved V gene accounts for under half, and the cause of the remainder is not known. V and J calls and clone size come straight from that table; D and trimming were deduced from the DNA. In this sample the table shows about 190,000 clones, 81% of which occur a single time. About 3.8% of the sample belongs to the ten largest clones.

From the germline V gene, CDR1 is SGHTA and CDR2 is FQGNSA. The junction carries 18 bases between V and J, which are trimmed by 5 bases and 5 bases respectively. From its cysteine to its phenylalanine, the CDR3 spans 15 amino acids. Just CDR3 DNA is preserved here, 45 bases in frame from base 1. Recombination linked TRBV7-2 to TRBJ2-5; the D gene is perhaps TRBD2, on 6 matching bases. Sequencing was carried out using PBMCs. This sequence was found in a man aged 45 to 65 in good health and CMV-seronegative. The nucleotides read TGTGCCAGCAGCCCGGGGGTTCGGGGTTTGGAGACCCAGTACTTC. This sequence encodes CASSPGVRGLETQYF.